This T cell receptor beta chain is from a study of shared clonotypes between healthy human individuals. V lost 5 bases and J lost 2; bases outside the gene matches: 4. The CDR3 totals 15 residues. Germline values: CDR1 SGHNT, CDR2 YENEEA. Produced via immunoSEQ multiplex PCR; TCRdb's table is partial and in-frame only. The sample has some 530,000 clones, roughly 80% seen once. Sequencing was done on a sample of PBMCs. The origin of this receptor is a woman aged 40 to 50 in good health. Some clones in this sample may be carry-over from other donors' samples. V usage is TRBV11-3 and J usage is TRBJ2-1; 9 bases agree with TRBD2. CDR3 residues: CASSISGRAYNEQFF. In DNA form, the CDR3 reads TGTGCCAGCAGCATTAGCGGGAGAGCCTACAATGAGCAGTTCTTC.